Below, one TCR beta chain is given with its context. Its antigen is unknown. The sample comes from a study of vaccination effects on CD4 cells after COVID-19. Turning to the study itself: Sampling occurred a median 72 days post second dose, range 14 to 241.

This CDR3 is 15 amino acids long. The V and J ends lost 1 base and 6 bases respectively, with 14 bases between them. Germline CDR1 is WNHNN and CDR2 is SYGVQD (reference sequence). Prior to sequencing, the ViraFEST assay stimulated PBMC with viral peptide pools, which expanded the antigen-specific CD4+ T cells. Following culture for roughly 10 days, CD4+ T cells were isolated. Participants were vaccinated with two doses of either the BNT162b2 or mRNA-1273 vaccine. Culturing of two million PBMC per well took place with about 9.4 IU/ml IL-2 and around 10 ug/ml peptides. Using immunoSEQ multiplex PCR, the repertoire was profiled, and TCRdb retains in-frame clones only, with some absent. The sample lists tens of thousands of clones, just under 75% seen once, with 1.5% to 1.9% in the top ten.

The input for sequencing was CD4+ T cells from PBMCs cultured with HCoV-229E spike peptides, taken after COVID-19 vaccination. The origin of this receptor is a human donor who received a COVID-19 vaccine. The V and J genes are TRBV10-1 and TRBJ2-3; a possible D gene is TRBD2 (7 bases). The CDR3 region is CASSEWGGAADTQYF. CDR3 bases: TGCGCCAGCAGTGAGTGGGGGGGGGCCGCGGATACGCAGTATTTT.